The sequence of this TCR beta chain was determined in a study of blood T cell repertoires in COVID-19. Whole-study context: Acute-phase and convalescent COVID-19 samples originated in the United States, Italy and Spain. PBMCs, B-cell-depleted T cells, or T cells provided the cDNA or gDNA that made up the material.

This clone appeared once. In the original processing: For nucleated cells, counts were estimated from reference gene primer amplification. Repertoires were generated with immunoSEQ multiplex PCR, while TCRdb's copy carries only in-frame clones and drops some. Clonal size and the V and J genes are those of that table, whereas D and trimming came from the DNA. This sample yields roughly 140,000 clones, of which more than 65% are seen a single time; roughly 10% belongs to the top ten. Deletions cut 1 base from V and 1 base from J, with 5 bases between. Germline CDR1 LGHDT, CDR2 YNNKEL (reference sequence). This CDR3 contains 14 residues.

The chain employs TRBV3-1 (or the pseudogene TRBV3-2) and TRBJ2-1, with D possibly matching TRBD2 (5 bases). The source is a man between 60 and 75 years old with active or convalescent COVID-19. Sequenced: peripheral blood. The CDR3 nucleotides read TGTGCCAGCAGCCAAGGGAGGTCCTACAATGAGCAGTTCTTC. Translating gives CASSQGRSYNEQFF.